The 26 T cell receptor beta chains below were found in one sample sequenced in a study of spatial heterogeneity in lung cancer. From the 5' RACE reads, TCRdb called clonotypes with MiXCR, one entry per CDR3 protein. The sample has some 6,900 distinct CDR3 sequences, around 4% seen once. Noted time point: sample taken at primary tumor resection. Sequencing covered unsorted whole RNA taken from tumor, nontumor lung or frozen PBMC. This specimen consisted of normal lung tissue next to the tumor, obtained at surgery. The receptors shown here come from a female donor with early-stage non-small cell lung cancer.

Judged by abundance, this clonotype is medium-sized. The chain employs TRBV20-1 and TRBJ1-4; D call uncertain. In germline, CDR1 is DFQATT, CDR2 SNEGSKA (reference sequence). This CDR3 contains 11 residues. V lost 6 bases and J lost 4, with 6 bases in between. CDR3 region: CSAHFNEKLFF. The CDR3 DNA follows: TGCAGTGCCCACTTTAATGAAAAACTGTTTTTT.

This clonotype was seen at least ten times. The V gene is TRBV7-2, the J gene TRBJ1-3; D uncertain. Trimming took off 5 bases at V and 0 bases at J, with 14 bases between the two ends. The length of the CDR3 is 16 residues. CDR1 SGHTA and CDR2 FQGNSA come from the germline V gene. CDR3 bases: TGTGCCAGCAGCCTGCGGACGGTCAACTCTGGAAACACCATATATTTT. Translating gives CASSLRTVNSGNTIYF.

This clonotype was detected ten times or more. The V call is TRBV4-1, the J call TRBJ2-2; 8 nucleotides align to TRBD2. CDR1 and CDR2 (germline): MGHRA, YSYEKL. The CDR3 extends over 16 amino acids. Germline trimming cut 7 bases from V and 5 bases from J; bases unmatched to any gene: 12. CDR3: CASTREGFTGTGELFF. The CDR3 nucleotides are TGCGCCAGCACCCGGGAGGGGTTCACTGGGACCGGGGAGCTGTTTTTT.

By share of the sample, this clonotype is medium-sized. The chain uses TRBV11-1 and TRBJ2-7; D is possibly TRBD1 (6 bases). V was shortened by 1 base and J by 7 bases, with 17 bases between the two germline ends. Germline loops: CDR1 SGHAT, CDR2 FQDESV (reference sequence). This CDR3 comprises 15 residues. The CDR3 coding sequence is TGTGCCAGCAGCTTAGACAGGGATCCTACAAGGGAGCAGTACTTC. It is translated as CASSLDRDPTREQYF.

This clonotype showed up many times. The rearrangement links TRBV7-9 to TRBJ2-7; 8 bases are shared with TRBD2. Trimming cost V 5 bases and J 3 bases; bases outside gene matches: 9. CDR1 and CDR2 (germline): SEHNR, FQNEAQ (reference sequence). The CDR3 is 15 residues long. The CDR3 here is CASSPQSGRDYEQYF. CDR3 coding DNA: TGTGCCAGCAGCCCTCAGAGCGGGAGAGACTACGAGCAGTACTTC.

There are many counts of this clonotype. This rearrangement joins TRBV27 to TRBJ1-2; D might be TRBD1 (6 bases). This CDR3 is 13 amino acids long. With 3 bases removed from V and 4 bases from J, the gap between germline ends came to 9 bases. Germline CDR1 reads MNHEY; CDR2 reads SMNVEV (reference sequence). CDR3 sequence: CASSFTGSYGYTF. CDR3 coding DNA: TGTGCCAGCAGTTTCACAGGGTCCTATGGCTACACCTTC.

By share, this clonotype counts as medium-sized. This sequence joins TRBV28 and TRBJ2-5; a possible D gene is TRBD1 (5 bases). Between the trimmed V and J ends, which lost 5 bases and 2 bases, there was a span of 12 bases. Germline V gives CDR1 MDHEN, CDR2 SYDVKM. This CDR3 spans 14 amino acids. CDR3 loop: CASSDLSGQETQYF. For the CDR3, the DNA is TGTGCCAGCAGTGATTTGTCAGGGCAAGAGACCCAGTACTTC.

In this sample, this clonotype turned up many times. This chain connects TRBV12-3 or TRBV12-4 to TRBJ2-3, with D tentatively TRBD2 (5 bases). Trimming removed 10 bases at V and 1 base at J, with 6 bases between. The CDR3 consists of 11 residues. The CDR3 sequence is CATGGTDTQYF. CDR3 coding DNA: TGTGCCACCGGGGGCACAGATACGCAGTATTTT.

This clonotype was counted ten times or more. The rearrangement joins TRBV20-1 to TRBJ2-7; 12 nucleotides agree with TRBD1. The CDR3 sequence is 14 residues long. Unmatched junction bases numbered 8, after V lost 6 bases and J lost 5 bases. CDR1 is DFQATT and CDR2 is SNEGSKA in the germline V gene (reference sequence). Here the CDR3 DNA reads TGCAGTGCCACCAGGGGGACAGGGGGCAACGAGCAGTACTTC. This codes for CSATRGTGGNEQYF.

This clonotype is medium-sized (0.01 to 0.1%) in the sample. CDR3 protein: CASSFLTSGGYNEQFF. The CDR3 DNA is TGTGCCAGCAGCTTCTTGACTAGCGGGGGTTACAATGAGCAGTTCTTC. The V call is TRBV11-1, the J call TRBJ2-1, with 12 bases aligning to TRBD2. V was clipped by 3 bases and J by 4 bases; unmatched bases: 4. The CDR3 contains 16 residues. CDR1 SGHAT and CDR2 FQDESV come from the germline V gene (reference sequence).

This clonotype was counted at least ten times. V is TRBV20-1 and J is TRBJ1-5, with D unclear. The germline V gene has CDR1 DFQATT and CDR2 SNEGSKA (reference sequence). Deletions cut 0 bases from V and 4 bases from J, with 13 bases between. The CDR3 is made up of 15 amino acids. DNA for the CDR3: TGCAGTGCTAGAGATTTTGGGCGGGAGAATCAGCCCCAGCATTTT. This encodes CSARDFGRENQPQHF.

This clonotype was observed at least ten times. The rearrangement links TRBV27 to TRBJ2-6; D gene uncertain. The germline V gene encodes CDR1 MNHEY and CDR2 SMNVEV (reference sequence). CDR3 length equals 15 residues. V shed 5 bases and J shed 2 bases, with 10 bases lying between them. CDR3 region: CASSPGRAGANVLTF. CDR3 sequence (DNA): TGTGCCAGCAGTCCAGGACGGGCTGGGGCCAACGTCCTGACTTTC.

Ten or more counts support this clonotype. The genes are TRBV7-8 and TRBJ1-2; 8 bases map to TRBD1. CDR1 SGHVS and CDR2 FQNEAQ come from the germline V gene. This CDR3 has 15 residues. V lost 2 bases to trimming and J lost 3 bases; unmatched junction nucleotides: 5. CDR3: CASSLRSTGDYGYTF. For the CDR3, the DNA is TGTGCCAGCAGCTTAAGATCGACAGGGGACTATGGCTACACCTTC.

This clonotype is judged medium-sized. The chain employs TRBV29-1 and TRBJ2-2; D is unclear. CDR3 length equals 14 residues. CDR1 is SQVTM and CDR2 is ANQGSEA in the germline V gene. Deletions cut 4 bases from V and 4 bases from J, with 13 bases between. The CDR3, as DNA: TGCAGCGTTGGTTTTACCGTCGGCACCGGGGAGCTGTTTTTT. Amino acids: CSVGFTVGTGELFF.

The sample holds many counts of this clonotype. The gene calls are TRBV7-2 and TRBJ1-2, with 7 bases lining up with TRBD1. The V gene end was trimmed by 3 bases and the J gene end by 4 bases; junction bases not matched to a gene: 8. The CDR3 sequence is 15 residues long. CDR1 is SGHTA and CDR2 is FQGNSA in the germline V gene. CDR3 bases: TGTGCCAGCAGCTTGGTACAGGGGTTCGGCTATGGCTACACCTTC. Its translation is CASSLVQGFGYGYTF.

A few counts support this clonotype. V is TRBV6-5 and J is TRBJ1-6; D is unresolved. Trimming stripped 5 bases from V and 6 bases from J, with 20 bases between. Germline V lookup: CDR1 MNHEY, CDR2 SVGAGI. This CDR3 comprises 17 residues. The CDR3 spells CASSNDRLAILNSPLHF. The CDR3 DNA follows: TGTGCCAGCAGTAATGACCGATTAGCCATCCTTAATTCACCCCTCCACTTT.

This clonotype is medium-sized (0.01 to 0.1%) in the sample. The chain combines TRBV29-1 with TRBJ2-1; D ambiguous. Deletions cut 1 base from V and 10 bases from J, with 8 bases between. Germline V gene lookup returns CDR1 SQVTM and CDR2 ANQGSEA. CDR3 length equals 11 residues. The chain's CDR3 is CSVEVGWEQFF. The CDR3 DNA reads TGCAGCGTTGAAGTCGGTTGGGAGCAGTTCTTC.

This clonotype was seen many times. The chain joins TRBV5-1 to TRBJ2-1; D is possibly TRBD1 (5 bases). V shed 0 bases and J shed 4 bases, with 8 bases lying between them. From germline, CDR1 is SGHRS and CDR2 YFSETQ. The CDR3 totals 14 residues. CDR3 bases: TGCGCCAGCAGCTTGGGAGACAGATACAATGAGCAGTTCTTC. This encodes CASSLGDRYNEQFF.

Many counts were recorded for this clonotype. A junction boundary mismatches the germline segment, possibly from a read error. The chain joins TRBV7-7 to TRBJ2-5; weak D call: TRBD1 (9 bases). The CDR3 contains 15 residues. The germline V gene encodes CDR1 SSHAT and CDR2 FNYEAQ (reference sequence). DNA of the CDR3: TGTGCTAGCAGCTTAGCGGGGACAGGGCAAGAGACCCAGTACTTC. It translates to CASSLAGTGQETQYF.

This clonotype is medium-sized by share. This CDR3 is CASSPGQYPENEQFF. CDR3 in DNA: TGTGCCAGCAGCCCCGGACAGTATCCAGAGAATGAGCAGTTCTTC. This chain links TRBV7-7 with TRBJ2-1; D is perhaps TRBD1 (6 bases). The CDR3 loop spans 15 amino acids. The germline V gene has CDR1 SSHAT and CDR2 FNYEAQ (reference sequence). Trimming stripped 5 bases from V and 7 bases from J, with 18 bases between.

This clonotype was observed at least ten times. This rearrangement joins TRBV11-2 to TRBJ2-2, with D possibly matching TRBD2 (5 bases). The length of the CDR3 is 13 residues. Per the germline V gene, CDR1 is SGHAT and CDR2 is FQNNGV. The chain's CDR3 is CATGKDGAGELFF. As DNA, the CDR3 is TGTGCAACCGGGAAGGACGGAGCCGGGGAGCTGTTTTTT.

In its sample, this clonotype is medium-sized. The rearrangement uses TRBV29-1 and TRBJ2-3; no clear D gene. The CDR3 totals 14 residues. The V gene lost 1 base and the J gene lost 0 bases, with 8 bases spanning the gap. From germline, CDR1 is SQVTM and CDR2 ANQGSEA. CDR3 in amino acids: CSVEARVSTDTQYF. CDR3 sequence (DNA): TGCAGCGTTGAAGCTAGGGTGAGCACAGATACGCAGTATTTT.

The table lists this clonotype with many counts. The rearrangement joins TRBV30 to TRBJ2-7; D might be TRBD1 (6 bases). The germline V and J ends were trimmed by 5 bases and 7 bases, with 21 bases remaining between them. Germline CDR1 is GTSNPN and CDR2 is SVGIG (reference sequence). This CDR3 is built from 14 residues. CDR3 coding DNA: TGTGCCTGGGGACCTGGGACAACCCTTAAGGAGCAGTACTTC. Translating gives CAWGPGTTLKEQYF.

This clonotype is termed hyperexpanded. The chain joins TRBV7-2 to TRBJ1-1, with a weak D call TRBD1 (5 bases). From germline, CDR1 is SGHTA and CDR2 FQGNSA. V was trimmed by 1 base and J by 5 bases, leaving 20 bases between them. CDR3 length equals 17 residues. In nucleotides, the CDR3 is TGTGCCAGCAGCTTAGTGGGGGGGAGGAGGGCGAGTACTGAAGCTTTCTTT. Encoded protein: CASSLVGGRRASTEAFF.

This clonotype was counted at least ten times. The gene calls are TRBV7-9 and TRBJ1-5; D gene ambiguous. The CDR3 sequence is 13 residues long. Trimming cost V 1 base and J 13 bases, with 14 bases left between them. Germline CDR1 SEHNR, CDR2 FQNEAQ (reference sequence). Written as DNA, the CDR3 is TGTGCCAGCAGCTTAGGTACAGCCACTGAGCAGCATTTT. It specifies CASSLGTATEQHF. Variable domain in full (rest from reference TRBV7-9 and TRBJ1-5): DTGVSQNPRHKITKRGQNVTFRCDPISEHNRLYWYRQTLGQGPEFLTYFQNEAQLEKSRLLSDRFSAERPKGSFSTLEIQRTEQGDSAMYLCASSLGTATEQHFGDGTRLSIL.

By frequency in the sample, this clonotype is medium-sized. The V call is TRBV6-2 or TRBV6-3, the J call TRBJ1-4; 7 nucleotides agree with TRBD1. The CDR3 has 14 amino acids. The V gene end was trimmed by 8 bases and the J gene end by 5 bases; junction bases not matched to a gene: 8. Germline-derived CDR1 and CDR2 are MNHEY and SVGEGT. CDR3 residues: CASAIRQGNEKLFF. As DNA, the CDR3 is TGTGCCAGCGCAATTCGACAGGGAAATGAAAAACTGTTTTTT.